The source of this T cell receptor (beta chain) is a study of cytotoxic CD8 clonotypes in ibrutinib-treated CLL. Study context: The patients, around 12 relapsed/refractory and approximately 14 treatment-naive, included about 18 who were IGHV unmutated.

As to this clone: What it recognizes is unknown.

This CDR3 has 14 residues. Germline V gene sequence: CDR1 GTSNPN, CDR2 SVGIG (reference sequence). The V gene lost 3 bases and the J gene lost 5 bases, with 16 bases spanning the gap. Regarding the study as a whole: Before falling back toward baseline at progression, clonality had risen at the time of ibrutinib response.

Profiling relied on immunoSEQ multiplex PCR, and the TCRdb table lists in-frame clones only, not all of them. The repertoire has about 74,000 clones, approximately 80% of them found once; the top ten carry under 8.5%. The gene calls are TRBV30 and TRBJ2-5, with a possible D match to TRBD2 (5 bases). Sequencing used PBMCs, obtained at disease progression, from a patient treated with ibrutinib. This receptor was identified in a human donor with chronic lymphocytic leukemia. The CDR3 region is CAWSSGLPGETQYF. The CDR3, as DNA: TGTGCCTGGAGCTCCGGGCTCCCGGGGGAGACCCAGTACTTC.